What follows describes a single T cell receptor beta chain. These data are taken from a study of cytomegalovirus exposure and HLA in healthy donors. V lost 3 bases to trimming and J lost 4 bases; unmatched junction nucleotides: 6. The CDR3 totals 15 residues. Germline V gene data show CDR1 as SGHTA and CDR2 as FQGTGA. Primers for the PCR totalled 60 Vbeta and 13 Jbeta. Libraries were prepared by immunoSEQ multiplex PCR; TCRdb keeps only in-frame clonotypes and omits some of them. The table includes approximately 150,000 clones, roughly 73% detected once. Material: PBMCs. The chain carries TRBV7-3 and TRBJ2-1, with 7 bases fitting TRBD2. The TCR originated in a young man in good health and CMV-seropositive. CDR3 DNA sequence: TGTGCCAGCAGCTTTGTAGCGGGCCAGTACAATGAGCAGTTCTTC. Amino acids: CASSFVAGQYNEQFF.